These 32 T cell receptor beta chains came from one sample sequenced in a study of T cells after yellow fever vaccination. From the 5' RACE reads, TCRdb called clonotypes with MiXCR, one entry per CDR3 protein. The table lists some 100,000 distinct CDR3 sequences, more than 5.5% of them singletons. This material consisted of CD4+ T cells sorted from PBMCs, taken around 45 days after the first yellow fever vaccination. The origin of the receptors is a man between 18 and 29 years old who received the YFV17D yellow fever vaccine.

This clonotype occurred a few times. CDR3 amino acids: CASSEAHRGSYEQYF. The DNA of the CDR3 is TGTGCCAGCAGTGAAGCGCACAGGGGTTCCTACGAGCAGTACTTC. The J gene is TRBJ2-7, the V gene TRBV2; 7 bases fit TRBD1. Trimming cost V 0 bases and J 1 base; bases outside gene matches: 3. The CDR3 spans 15 residues. Germline CDR1 and CDR2: SNHLY and FYNNEI. The full variable domain, in which reference TRBV2 and TRBJ2-7 provide the parts outside the CDR3, is EPEVTQTPSHQVTQMGQEVILRCVPISNHLYFYWYRQILGQKVEFLVSFYNNEISEKSEIFDDQFSVERPDGSNFTLKIRSTKLEDSAMYFCASSEAHRGSYEQYFGPGTRLTVT.

This clonotype has a count of ten or more. The chain links TRBV5-1 to TRBJ2-2; tentatively, D is TRBD2 (5 bases). CDR3 length equals 12 residues. V was clipped by 4 bases and J by 6 bases, with 7 bases between them. Germline V CDR1 and CDR2: SGHRS, YFSETQ. CDR3 coding DNA: TGCGCCAGCAGCGGAGGTCCCGGGGAGCTGTTTTTT. This translates into CASSGGPGELFF.

This clonotype was counted many times. The chain recombines TRBV19 with TRBJ1-4, with a tentative D call TRBD1 (6 bases). Germline values: CDR1 LNHDA, CDR2 SQIVND (reference sequence). The CDR3 contains 15 residues. The ends were cut back, 5 bases at V and 3 bases at J, with 13 bases in the middle. CDR3: CASSAPGTPNEKLFF. The CDR3 coding sequence is TGTGCCAGTAGTGCCCCCGGGACACCTAATGAAAAACTGTTTTTT.

Of note for this clonotype: A clone one base away is much larger, so this may be a read error. This chain connects TRBV3-1 to TRBJ2-1; D gene ambiguous. CDR1 is LGHDT, CDR2 YNNKEL, per germline (reference sequence). The CDR3 length is 12 residues. Between the trimmed V and J ends, which lost 0 bases and 13 bases, there was a span of 10 bases. CDR3 loop: CASSQDMATQFF. The CDR3 DNA sequence: TGTGCCAGCAGCCAAGATATGGCGACTCAGTTCTTC.

The chain combines TRBV5-1 with TRBJ2-5; D may correspond to TRBD1 or TRBD2 (5 bases each). The ends were cut back, 4 bases at V and 7 bases at J, with 14 bases in the middle. CDR1 SGHRS and CDR2 YFSETQ come from the germline V gene. This CDR3 region has 13 residues. The CDR3 nucleotides read TGCGCCAGCAGCCATAGGGACGGGGTGACCCAGTACTTC. Translation gives CASSHRDGVTQYF.

This clonotype has a count of ten or more. This rearrangement joins TRBV5-1 to TRBJ2-5; D assignment may be TRBD1 or TRBD2 (5 bases each). The V and J ends lost 4 bases and 1 base respectively, with 8 bases between them. The CDR3 totals 13 residues. The germline CDR1 and CDR2 sequences are SGHRS and YFSETQ. The CDR3 spells CASSVGTQETQYF. CDR3 sequence (DNA): TGCGCCAGCAGCGTAGGGACCCAAGAGACCCAGTACTTC.

This clonotype was seen many times. CDR3 in amino acids: CASSPRAATNYGYTF. CDR3 sequence (DNA): TGTGCCAGCTCACCGAGGGCAGCTACTAACTATGGCTACACCTTC. The chain carries TRBV18 and TRBJ1-2; D is unresolved. Between the trimmed V and J ends, which lost 3 bases and 0 bases, there was a span of 11 bases. The CDR3 is made up of 15 amino acids. Germline CDR1 KGHSH, CDR2 LQKENI.

This clonotype was seen at least ten times. The rearrangement links TRBV2 to TRBJ2-5; D is unclear. The CDR3 is made up of 15 amino acids. Germline CDR1 and CDR2: SNHLY and FYNNEI. Trimming took off 4 bases at V and 2 bases at J, with 14 bases between the two ends. Here the CDR3 DNA reads TGTGCCAGCAGTGCAACTTGGGGAATTCAAGAGACCCAGTACTTC. Protein product: CASSATWGIQETQYF.

This clonotype was seen at least ten times. The rearrangement uses TRBV5-5 and TRBJ2-4, with D unresolved. V lost 1 base and J 3 bases, leaving 11 bases between the germline ends. The CDR3 totals 15 residues. Germline CDR1 reads SGHKS; CDR2 reads YYEKEE (reference sequence). CDR3 in amino acids: CASSLRRTDKNIQYF. Written as DNA, the CDR3 is TGTGCCAGCAGCTTGAGGCGGACGGACAAAAACATTCAGTACTTC.

Ten or more counts support this clonotype. The rearrangement joins TRBV4-2 to TRBJ2-1; 12 bases map to TRBD2. Losses at the gene ends were 0 bases for V and 7 bases for J; bases not matched to a gene: 7. The CDR3 covers 17 residues. The germline CDR1 and CDR2 sequences are LGHNA and YNFKEQ. As DNA, the CDR3 is TGTGCCAGCAGCCAAGATCCTAGCGGGGGGGCCAGGAATGAGCAGTTCTTC. Its translation: CASSQDPSGGARNEQFF.

Concerning this clonotype: This sequence may be a read error, since a much larger clone differs from it by one base. This rearrangement joins TRBV7-9 to TRBJ2-3, with 8 bases identical to TRBD2. Germline V gives CDR1 SEHNR, CDR2 FQNEAQ (reference sequence). The CDR3 runs to 16 residues. In DNA, the CDR3 is TGTGCCAGCAGTGTGTGGCGGGGGGCCCGCACATATACGCAGTATTTT. It is translated as CASSVWRGARTYTQYF.

This clonotype was found many times. This sequence joins TRBV2 and TRBJ2-2; D call uncertain. Trimming took 6 bases from V and 5 from J, leaving 7 bases between them. Germline loops: CDR1 SNHLY, CDR2 FYNNEI. This CDR3 is 12 amino acids long. CDR3 protein: CASRPDTGELFF. The DNA of the CDR3 is TGTGCCAGCAGGCCGGATACCGGGGAGCTGTTTTTT.

Ten or more counts support this clonotype. The chain uses TRBV10-3 and TRBJ1-1; D might be TRBD1 (5 bases). The V gene's germline CDR1 is ENHRY and CDR2 SYGVKD. This CDR3 contains 13 residues. V lost 3 bases, J lost 5 bases, and 10 bases lay in between. For the CDR3, the DNA is TGTGCCATCAGTGACAGGGTTGGGACTGAAGCTTTCTTT. Its protein is CAISDRVGTEAFF.

The chain employs TRBV5-1 and TRBJ2-1; the match to TRBD2 covers 7 bases. This CDR3 spans 14 amino acids. The trim removed 4 bases at V and 3 bases at J, leaving 4 bases unmatched. Germline V gene lookup returns CDR1 SGHRS and CDR2 YFSETQ. The CDR3 sequence is CASSPWGGYNEQFF. The CDR3 coding sequence is TGCGCCAGCAGCCCTTGGGGGGGCTACAATGAGCAGTTCTTC.

This clonotype appeared many times. V usage is TRBV21-1 and J usage is TRBJ1-5; the table's D call, TRBD1, has no DNA check behind it. TRBV21-1 is a recognized pseudogene. There are 16 residues in the CDR3. In nucleotides, the CDR3 is TGTGCCAGCAGCAAACCTTACCGGGACAGGGATCAGCCCCAGCATTTT. Its translation: CASSKPYRDRDQPQHF.

This clonotype was counted at least ten times. This chain connects TRBV4-3 to TRBJ2-6; D remains unclear. This CDR3 is 18 amino acids long. The germline V gene has CDR1 LGHNA and CDR2 YSLEER. V lost 0 bases and J 0 bases, leaving 12 bases between the germline ends. CDR3 region: CASSQDWLLGSGANVLTF. As DNA, the CDR3 is TGCGCCAGCAGCCAAGATTGGTTGCTGGGCTCTGGGGCCAACGTCCTGACTTTC.

This clonotype has at least ten counts. This chain links TRBV23-1 with TRBJ2-1; 9 bases are a match to TRBD1. TRBV23-1 belongs to the ORF category, with a function that is uncertain. V gave up 7 bases and J gave up 3 bases; unmatched junction bases: 22. CDR3 length: 20 amino acids. This chain's CDR3 is CASKESVGQGLRRLYNEQFF. CDR3 in DNA: TGCGCCAGCAAAGAATCCGTAGGACAGGGGCTGAGACGGCTCTACAATGAGCAGTTCTTC.

The sample holds many counts of this clonotype. V is TRBV12-3 or TRBV12-4 and J is TRBJ2-5; TRBD2 might be the D (5 bases). Between the trimmed V and J ends, which lost 2 bases and 0 bases, there was a span of 13 bases. The CDR3 is 16 residues long. CDR3 in amino acids: CASSLWSGEYQETQYF. CDR3 coding DNA: TGTGCCAGCAGTTTATGGTCCGGGGAGTACCAAGAGACCCAGTACTTC.

This clonotype was seen more than once but under ten times. The chain carries TRBV6-5 and TRBJ1-5; perhaps TRBD1 as D (6 bases). The CDR3 contains 15 residues. Looked up from germline, CDR1 is MNHEY and CDR2 is SVGAGI. Trimming stripped 2 bases from V and 0 bases from J, with 8 bases between. CDR3 amino acids: CASSYAGDSNQPQHF. The CDR3 nucleotides read TGTGCCAGCAGTTACGCAGGGGATAGCAATCAGCCCCAGCATTTT.

This clonotype was counted many times. The chain employs TRBV5-1 and TRBJ1-1; D not resolved. The CDR3 is 14 amino acids. Looked up from germline, CDR1 is SGHRS and CDR2 is YFSETQ. With 4 bases removed from V and 5 bases from J, the gap between germline ends came to 15 bases. CDR3 protein: CASSQNPGITEAFF. The CDR3 DNA sequence: TGCGCCAGCAGCCAGAATCCGGGGATTACTGAAGCTTTCTTT. Full variable domain (missing parts from reference TRBV5-1 and TRBJ1-1): KAGVTQTPRYLIKTRGQQVTLSCSPISGHRSVSWYQQTPGQGLQFLFEYFSETQRNKGNFPGRFSGRQFSNSRSEMNVSTLELGDSALYLCASSQNPGITEAFFGQGTRLTVV.

This clonotype qualifies as medium-sized. V and J are TRBV7-9 and TRBJ2-7; D remains unclear. V lost 6 bases and J lost 4, with 7 bases in between. Germline-derived CDR1 and CDR2 are SEHNR and FQNEAQ (reference sequence). The CDR3 runs 11 residues. The CDR3 here is CASSNRYEQYF. CDR3 bases: TGTGCCAGCAGTAACCGTTACGAGCAGTACTTC.

Ten or more counts support this clonotype. This chain connects TRBV4-3 to TRBJ2-3, with a weak D call TRBD1 (6 bases). Trimming removed 1 base at V and 6 bases at J, with 14 bases between. Germline assignment: CDR1 LGHNA and CDR2 YSLEER. This CDR3 region has 15 residues. DNA of the CDR3: TGCGCCAGCAGCCAAGTGTCAGGGGTCATGGATACGCAGTATTTT. This sequence encodes CASSQVSGVMDTQYF.

The sample holds many counts of this clonotype. This rearrangement joins TRBV20-1 to TRBJ2-5; no clear D gene. The CDR3 covers 15 residues. The V end lost 0 bases, the J end lost 2 bases, and 13 bases lay between the germline ends. Germline V lookup: CDR1 DFQATT, CDR2 SNEGSKA (reference sequence). CDR3 DNA: TGCAGTGCTAGAGATCATCGAGACGGGCAAGAGACCCAGTACTTC. It is translated as CSARDHRDGQETQYF.

The chain recombines TRBV10-3 with TRBJ2-7, with 10 bases aligning to TRBD1. There are 15 residues in the CDR3. J gave up 2 bases and V 6 bases, and 7 bases lay outside the gene matches. Germline V gives CDR1 ENHRY, CDR2 SYGVKD. CDR3 DNA: TGTGCCATCAGAGGACAGGGGGACCCGACCTACGAGCAGTACTTC. Encoded protein: CAIRGQGDPTYEQYF.

This clonotype has a count of ten or more. This rearrangement joins TRBV30 to TRBJ2-1; D uncertain. CDR1 is GTSNPN and CDR2 is SVGIG in the germline V gene (reference sequence). V lost 4 bases, J lost 3 bases, and 7 bases lay in between. The CDR3 has 12 amino acids. The CDR3 sequence: CAWNRFYNEQFF. The CDR3, as DNA: TGTGCCTGGAACCGTTTCTACAATGAGCAGTTCTTC.

This clonotype was seen repeatedly, ten times or more. The rearrangement joins TRBV5-1 to TRBJ2-5; D gene uncertain. The CDR3 runs 15 residues. Germline V CDR1 and CDR2: SGHRS, YFSETQ. V was clipped by 2 bases and J by 1 base, with 12 bases between them. CDR3 DNA: TGCGCCAGCAGCTTTTTGTCAGCGTCCCAAGAGACCCAGTACTTC. It translates to CASSFLSASQETQYF.

This clonotype was recorded many times. The V gene is TRBV5-1, the J gene TRBJ2-7, with D hard to call. The CDR3 totals 14 residues. Germline CDR1 reads SGHRS; CDR2 reads YFSETQ. V lost 4 bases, J lost 5 bases, and 16 bases lay in between. CDR3 sequence reads: CASSQMVGYDEQYF. As DNA, the CDR3 is TGCGCCAGCAGCCAAATGGTAGGTTACGACGAGCAGTACTTC.

Ten or more counts support this clonotype. V gene TRBV2 combines with J gene TRBJ1-6; 7 bases are a match to TRBD1. The CDR3 is 16 amino acids. V shed 4 bases and J 7 bases; nucleotides not matched to a gene: 10. Germline values: CDR1 SNHLY, CDR2 FYNNEI. This CDR3 reads CASSGGTEALNSPLHF. The CDR3 nucleotides read TGTGCCAGCAGTGGAGGGACAGAAGCCCTAAATTCACCCCTCCACTTT. Filled out from reference TRBV2 and TRBJ1-6, the complete variable domain reads EPEVTQTPSHQVTQMGQEVILRCVPISNHLYFYWYRQILGQKVEFLVSFYNNEISEKSEIFDDQFSVERPDGSNFTLKIRSTKLEDSAMYFCASSGGTEALNSPLHFGNGTRLTVT.

This clonotype was counted a few times. The chain is built from TRBV28 and TRBJ1-5; D unresolved. Trimming took 6 bases from V and 0 from J, leaving 3 bases between them. CDR3 size: 12 residues. The germline V gene encodes CDR1 MDHEN and CDR2 SYDVKM. This CDR3 is CASRASNQPQHF. CDR3 in DNA: TGTGCCAGCAGAGCTAGCAATCAGCCCCAGCATTTT.

This clonotype occurred many times. The chain joins TRBV4-3 to TRBJ2-1; D unclear. From germline, CDR1 is LGHNA and CDR2 YSLEER. The CDR3 sequence is 15 residues long. V lost 3 bases, J lost 12 bases, and 21 bases lay in between. The CDR3 region is CASSQERIGPWRQFF. As DNA, the CDR3 is TGCGCCAGCAGCCAGGAGAGGATAGGACCCTGGAGGCAGTTCTTC.

Ten or more counts support this clonotype. This CDR3 reads CASSLDVGAGELNTEAFF. The CDR3 DNA sequence: TGCGCCAGCAGCTTGGACGTTGGAGCCGGGGAGCTGAACACTGAAGCTTTCTTT. The rearrangement uses TRBV5-1 and TRBJ1-1; D not certain. The germline V gene has CDR1 SGHRS and CDR2 YFSETQ. CDR3 length: 18 residues. V dropped 0 bases and J dropped 0 bases, with 18 bases sitting between them.

This clonotype is labeled medium-sized. DNA for the CDR3: TGTGCCAGCAGCCCGGGGGGGCCCCTCACAGATACGCAGTATTTT. This encodes CASSPGGPLTDTQYF. The chain combines TRBV7-2 with TRBJ2-3; 8 bases align to TRBD2. This CDR3 spans 15 amino acids. V shed 5 bases and J 2 bases; nucleotides not matched to a gene: 6. Germline CDR1 reads SGHTA; CDR2 reads FQGNSA. The full variable domain, in which reference TRBV7-2 and TRBJ2-3 provide the parts outside the CDR3, is GAGVSQSPSNKVTEKGKDVELRCDPISGHTALYWYRQSLGQGLEFLIYFQGNSAPDKSGLPSDRFSAERTGGSVSTLTIQRTQQEDSAVYLCASSPGGPLTDTQYFGPGTRLTVL.